The T cell receptor beta chain described here comes from a study of regulatory T cells in long-lasting Graves disease. Overall study context: Treatment with antithyroid drugs for over 5 years, together with positive TSH receptor antibodies, meant persistent Graves' disease.

The germline CDR1 and CDR2 sequences are SGHTA and FQGNSA. Deletions cut 1 base from V and 3 bases from J, with 7 bases between. The CDR3 is 13 residues long. Documented time point: persistent/refractory GD, antithyroid drugs over 5 years with positive TRAb. RNA isolated from PBMCs was used to make the TCR library. This clonotype was picked up many times. What it recognizes is unknown. Study-wide points: Repertoires from persistent disease leaned toward TRBV28, TRBJ1-2 and TRBJ2-5. The study found persistent patients shared more public clonotypes (over 2,500) than new patients (966).

HTBI primers from iRepertoire and Arm-PCR of CDR3 regions yielded the TCR beta libraries. Via MiXCR, TCRdb re-called the multiplex PCR reads, giving one row per CDR3 protein. This sample has about 420,000 distinct CDR3 sequences, with around a quarter found just once. The rearrangement joins TRBV7-2 to TRBJ2-7, with D unclear. Sequencing was performed on peripheral blood mononuclear cells (PBMCs), taken when the disease was refractory, from a patient treated with antithyroid drugs. The sequence derives from a female donor with Graves disease. The CDR3 bases are TGTGCCAGCAGCTTAGAAGGCCACTACGAGCAGTACTTC. This codes for CASSLEGHYEQYF.